This TCR beta chain originates from a study of response to subunit inactivated influenza vaccine. Study conclusions and caveats: Few new T cells, the authors suggested, are recruited by each seasonal influenza vaccination.

Of note for this clonotype: Its antigen is as yet unknown.

Germline V gene lookup returns CDR1 SGHDT and CDR2 YYEEEE. V lost 2 bases to trimming and J lost 4 bases, with 11 bases between them. The CDR3 extends over 14 amino acids. Using its own MiXCR run on the RT-PCR reads, TCRdb lists one record per CDR3 protein. The table records roughly 700,000 distinct CDR3 sequences, approximately 15% of them present only once. Source: PBMCs from blood, taken 14 days before vaccination. The chain combines TRBV5-6 with TRBJ2-3, with D uncertain. The receptor's source is a man over 45 who received an inactivated influenza vaccine. CDR3 nucleotides: TGTGCCAGCAGCTTACCGCCCGGTTCAGATACGCAGTATTTT. Translated, it gives CASSLPPGSDTQYF.